Each of the 27 T cell receptor beta chains below was sequenced from the same sample in a study of cytomegalovirus exposure and HLA in healthy donors listed by TCRdb under 2017. Libraries were prepared through the immunoSEQ multiplex PCR assay. TCRdb took this table from immuneACCESS and kept in-frame rearrangements with V and J called. Such tables lack part of the clones; where checked against another copy, unresolved V genes explain under half of the gap, and the rest is unexplained. The sample data list under 150,000 clones, and approximately 84% of these were observed just once. Almost 1.5% of the sample is in the top ten clones. Material for sequencing was PBMCs. These receptors originate from a woman younger than 45 in good health and CMV-seronegative.

Only a few counts were recorded for this clone. The rearrangement uses TRBV4-1 and TRBJ2-4, with 10 bases lining up with TRBD2. The J segment lost 0 bases and the V segment lost 1 base, leaving 9 bases of the junction unmatched. CDR3 size: 19 residues. The germline V gene has CDR1 MGHRA and CDR2 YSYEKL. CDR3 loop: CASSQAGLAPALAKNIQYF. The CDR3, as DNA: TGCGCCAGCAGCCAAGCGGGACTAGCGCCTGCTCTAGCCAAAAACATTCAGTACTTC.

This chain connects TRBV2 to TRBJ1-1; D perhaps matches TRBD1 (6 bases). The CDR3 sequence is 14 residues long. Germline loops: CDR1 SNHLY, CDR2 FYNNEI. V lost 5 bases and J lost 4, with 14 bases in between. The CDR3, as DNA: TGTGCCAGCAGTTTAAACAGGGAGGGCACTGAAGCTTTCTTT. Residues: CASSLNREGTEAFF.

This sequence joins TRBV7-2 and TRBJ1-6; no clear D gene. Germline V gene data show CDR1 as SGHTA and CDR2 as FQGNSA. This CDR3 spans 12 amino acids. The germline V and J ends were trimmed by 3 bases and 10 bases, with 7 bases remaining between them. The CDR3 DNA follows: TGTGCCAGCAGCTTTGGCAGATCACCCCTCCACTTT. It translates to CASSFGRSPLHF.

The chain combines TRBV6-5 with TRBJ2-1, with 9 positions matching TRBD2. J gave up 10 bases and V 2 bases, and 6 bases lay outside the gene matches. This CDR3 spans 14 amino acids. Germline values: CDR1 MNHEY, CDR2 SVGAGI. The CDR3 region is CASSYGRGGREQFF. DNA of the CDR3: TGTGCCAGCAGTTACGGGCGGGGGGGCCGCGAGCAGTTCTTC.

The rearrangement uses TRBV10-2 and TRBJ2-7, with 7 bases matching TRBD2. Germline V lookup: CDR1 WSHSY, CDR2 SAAADI. The ends lost 3 bases at V and 2 bases at J; junction bases unmatched: 10. CDR3 length: 16 amino acids. The CDR3 region is CASSEIGTIIPYEQYF. The CDR3 nucleotides read TGCGCCAGCAGTGAAATCGGGACTATCATTCCCTACGAGCAGTACTTC.

This clone was detected once. V gene TRBV10-3 combines with J gene TRBJ1-4; D gene ambiguous. This CDR3 has 12 residues. Per germline, CDR1 ENHRY and CDR2 SYGVKD. Trimming shortened V by 10 bases and J by 6 bases, and 12 bases separated the two germline ends. The CDR3 coding sequence is TGTGCCACCGCCCGCCCGGATGAAAAACTGTTTTTT. This sequence encodes CATARPDEKLFF.

The chain employs TRBV27 and TRBJ2-1, with 7 bases identical to TRBD1. V dropped 1 base and J dropped 7; count of bases not matched to a gene: 7. Germline V gene sequence: CDR1 MNHEY, CDR2 SMNVEV (reference sequence). This CDR3 contains 15 residues. In nucleotides, the CDR3 is TGTGCCAGCAGTTTATTGAGGGGGCGAGGTAATGAGCAGTTCTTC. The encoded protein is CASSLLRGRGNEQFF.

The sample holds a few counts of this clone. The V call is TRBV5-4, the J call TRBJ1-2, with a tentative D call TRBD1 (5 bases). V was clipped by 2 bases and J by 5 bases, with 16 bases between them. Looked up from germline, CDR1 is SGHNT and CDR2 is YYREEE (reference sequence). The CDR3 runs 15 residues. Here the CDR3 DNA reads TGTGCCAGCAGCTTCCAAGACAGACTTGGGTATGGCTACACCTTC. It specifies CASSFQDRLGYGYTF.

This chain joins TRBV12-5 and TRBJ2-7, with 7 bases identical to TRBD2. Trimming at V came to 2 bases and at J to 6 bases, leaving 4 bases not matched to a gene. This CDR3 region has 13 residues. Germline CDR1 and CDR2: LGHNT and FRNRAP. DNA for the CDR3: TGTGCTAGTGGTTTGTTCGGGGGGAGCGAGCAGTACTTC. Translating gives CASGLFGGSEQYF.

The chain uses TRBV6-5 and TRBJ1-1; D is possibly TRBD1 (6 bases). Germline V gives CDR1 MNHEY, CDR2 SVGAGI. This CDR3 region has 13 residues. The germline V and J ends were trimmed by 5 bases and 2 bases, with 9 bases remaining between them. Here the CDR3 DNA reads TGTGCCAGCAGTAAACAGGGAAACACTGAAGCTTTCTTT. As protein: CASSKQGNTEAFF.

CDR3 in DNA: TGTGCCAGCAGCGCTGAGTTAACGGGGTCATACAATGAGCAGTTCTTC. It is translated as CASSAELTGSYNEQFF. The chain has TRBV9 and TRBJ2-1, with D maybe TRBD2 (5 bases). V shed 3 bases and J shed 4 bases, with 17 bases lying between them. Per germline, CDR1 SGDLS and CDR2 YYNGEE. CDR3 length equals 16 residues.

The J gene is TRBJ2-3, the V gene TRBV2, with 8 bases aligning to TRBD1. CDR3 length equals 15 residues. The trim removed 7 bases at V and 3 bases at J, leaving 9 bases unmatched. CDR1 and CDR2 from the germline V gene are SNHLY and FYNNEI. The CDR3 sequence is CASNQQGEGTDTQYF. The CDR3, as DNA: TGTGCCAGCAACCAACAGGGGGAAGGGACAGATACGCAGTATTTT.

This sequence joins TRBV18 and TRBJ1-2; 8 nucleotides line up with TRBD1. J was trimmed by 6 bases and V by 3 bases; bases with no gene match: 3. The CDR3 extends over 13 amino acids. Germline V gene lookup returns CDR1 KGHSH and CDR2 LQKENI. This CDR3 is CASSPTGQDGYTF. CDR3 in DNA: TGTGCCAGCTCACCCACGGGACAGGATGGCTACACCTTC.

The genes are TRBV5-1 and TRBJ1-5; 8 bases align to TRBD1. Per germline, CDR1 SGHRS and CDR2 YFSETQ. Losses at the gene ends were 4 bases for V and 6 bases for J; bases not matched to a gene: 9. The CDR3 sequence is 15 residues long. CDR3 loop: CASSPGPGGGQPQHF. CDR3 DNA sequence: TGCGCCAGCAGCCCCGGGCCAGGGGGCGGTCAGCCCCAGCATTTT.

The rearrangement links TRBV19 to TRBJ1-4; D unresolved. Germline CDR1 is LNHDA and CDR2 is SQIVND (reference sequence). CDR3 length: 11 amino acids. V lost 5 bases, J lost 6 bases, and 4 bases lay in between. The CDR3, as DNA: TGTGCCAGTAGTTCTTATGAAAAACTGTTTTTT. Translation: CASSSYEKLFF.

This clone occurred once. This chain links TRBV5-1 with TRBJ1-2; 10 bases fit TRBD1. The V and J ends lost 0 bases and 10 bases, in that order; junction bases with no gene match: 12. Germline V gene lookup returns CDR1 SGHRS and CDR2 YFSETQ. CDR3 length: 16 amino acids. CDR3 residues: CASSLALGQGLFDYTF. The CDR3 DNA reads as TGCGCCAGCAGCTTGGCCCTGGGACAGGGGCTCTTTGACTACACCTTC.

On this clone itself: The same CDR3 also results from other DNA sequences found in this sample. This sequence joins TRBV18 and TRBJ2-1, with TRBD1 matching 7 bases. Germline trimming cut 2 bases from V and 5 bases from J; bases unmatched to any gene: 6. This CDR3 has 15 residues. Germline CDR1 KGHSH, CDR2 LQKENI. The CDR3 is CASSPNRGSDNEQFF. The CDR3 DNA sequence: TGTGCCAGCTCACCAAACAGGGGTTCGGACAATGAGCAGTTCTTC.

The rearrangement links TRBV9 to TRBJ2-7; 11 nucleotides line up with TRBD2. The V segment lost 0 bases and the J segment 5 bases; nucleotides outside the gene matches: 10. Germline CDR1 is SGDLS and CDR2 is YYNGEE. This CDR3 contains 17 residues. The CDR3 region is CASSVGGTSGTKDEQYF. The CDR3 coding sequence is TGTGCCAGCAGCGTAGGAGGGACTAGCGGAACTAAAGACGAGCAGTACTTC.

The chain combines TRBV18 with TRBJ2-7; TRBD1 matches 8 bases. CDR1 is KGHSH, CDR2 LQKENI, per germline. The CDR3 sequence is 15 residues long. The V gene end was trimmed by 0 bases and the J gene end by 4 bases; junction bases not matched to a gene: 5. The CDR3 DNA is TGTGCCAGCTCACCACCAGGGACAGGACCATACGAGCAGTACTTC. It codes for CASSPPGTGPYEQYF. Complete variable domain (other parts from reference TRBV18 and TRBJ2-7): NAGVMQNPRHLVRRRGQEARLRCSPMKGHSHVYWYRQLPEEGLKFMVYLQKENIIDESGMPKERFSAEFPKEGPSILRIQQVVRGDSAAYFCASSPPGTGPYEQYFGPGTRLTVT.

J is TRBJ1-2 and V is TRBV29-1, with unresolved D. Trimming cost V 2 bases and J 6 bases, with 13 bases left between them. The length of the CDR3 is 13 residues. From germline, CDR1 is SQVTM and CDR2 ANQGSEA. The CDR3 DNA follows: TGCAGCGTTGAATCCCATATGAGTCATGGCTACACCTTC. Translating gives CSVESHMSHGYTF.

The genes are TRBV29-1 and TRBJ2-1; 9 nucleotides agree with TRBD1. Germline CDR1 reads SQVTM; CDR2 reads ANQGSEA. The CDR3 runs 15 residues. V dropped 7 bases and J dropped 5; count of bases not matched to a gene: 12. CDR3 residues: CSAQSTGTGHNEQFF. Here the CDR3 DNA reads TGCAGCGCCCAAAGCACCGGGACAGGGCACAATGAGCAGTTCTTC.

The V gene is TRBV5-1, the J gene TRBJ2-1, with 8 positions matching TRBD2. The V segment lost 0 bases and the J segment 6 bases; nucleotides outside the gene matches: 11. This CDR3 contains 17 residues. Germline V gene data show CDR1 as SGHRS and CDR2 as YFSETQ. The CDR3 bases are TGCGCCAGCAGCTTGGCCATAGGACTAGCAACACTCAATGAGCAGTTCTTC. This encodes CASSLAIGLATLNEQFF.

This chain connects TRBV14 to TRBJ1-1; 8 nucleotides agree with TRBD1. V was pared by 1 base and J by 7 bases, with 14 bases of the junction left unmatched. Germline CDR1 and CDR2: SGHDN and FVKESK. The CDR3 sequence is 17 residues long. The CDR3 spells CASSQGGLRQGLYEAFF. CDR3 bases: TGTGCCAGCAGCCAAGGAGGGCTGAGACAGGGGCTTTATGAAGCTTTCTTT.

The chain carries TRBV7-2 and TRBJ1-6; unclear D gene. The CDR3 sequence is 13 residues long. V lost 5 bases and J lost 9, with 11 bases in between. Per the germline V gene, CDR1 is SGHTA and CDR2 is FQGNSA. The CDR3 DNA sequence: TGTGCCAGCAGCCCCACCCCGGGTTCACCCCTCCACTTT. It yields the protein CASSPTPGSPLHF.

The rearrangement joins TRBV5-1 to TRBJ2-3, with 12 bases that match TRBD2. The CDR3 loop spans 17 amino acids. Germline CDR1 SGHRS, CDR2 YFSETQ. J gave up 1 base and V 2 bases, and 5 bases lay outside the gene matches. CDR3 coding DNA: TGCGCCAGCAGCTTTTCGACTAGCGGGGGTGGCACAGATACGCAGTATTTT. It codes for CASSFSTSGGGTDTQYF.

V gene TRBV9 combines with J gene TRBJ2-1; 9 bases match TRBD1. After removal of 1 base from V and 0 bases from J, the junction contained 11 bases not matched to a gene. The CDR3 extends over 19 amino acids. Germline values: CDR1 SGDLS, CDR2 YYNGEE. CDR3 nucleotide sequence: TGTGCCAGCAGCGTATACCCGGGACAGGGTATGAGCTCCTACAATGAGCAGTTCTTC. Residues: CASSVYPGQGMSSYNEQFF.

The chain combines TRBV18 with TRBJ2-7, with D maybe TRBD2 (5 bases). Germline V gives CDR1 KGHSH, CDR2 LQKENI. The CDR3 has 15 residues. Deletions cut 3 bases from V and 4 bases from J, with 16 bases between. CDR3 amino acids: CASSPLRGRGYEQYF. CDR3 in DNA: TGTGCCAGCTCACCCCTGAGAGGCCGGGGTTACGAGCAGTACTTC.